This T cell receptor beta chain was obtained from a study of blood T cell repertoires in COVID-19. Study at large: Acute and convalescent COVID-19 samples came from the United States, Italy and Spain. Sample material is recorded as cDNA or gDNA derived from T cells, B-cell-depleted T cells, or PBMCs.

Deletions cut 4 bases from V and 0 bases from J, with 18 bases between. The CDR3 loop spans 18 amino acids. The germline CDR1 and CDR2 sequences are LGHDT and YNNKEL (reference sequence). This clone appeared a single time. Original data processing: Estimation of nucleated cell counts was performed using reference gene primer amplification. The protocol was immunoSEQ multiplex PCR, while the TCRdb copy is restricted to in-frame clones and leaves out a portion. V, J and clone size derive from that table, while D and trimming were established from the DNA sequence. The data show about 75,000 clones, 75% to 90% seen once.

This sequence joins TRBV3-1 (or the pseudogene TRBV3-2) and TRBJ2-2; maybe TRBD2 (5 bases). Sequenced sample: peripheral blood. The sequence was collected from a human donor in a cohort sampled during active COVID-19. CDR3 bases: TGTGCCAGCAGCCCAGCGAGGGTTTTTCAGGCGAACACCGGGGAGCTGTTTTTT. This encodes CASSPARVFQANTGELFF.